This passage covers 19 T cell receptor beta chains from one sample sequenced in a study of cytomegalovirus exposure and HLA in healthy donors. In the PCR, 60 Vbeta and 13 Jbeta primers were used. TCRdb's table, derived via immunoSEQ multiplex PCR, lists solely in-frame clones and lacks some. Seen here are around 150,000 clones, 70% to 85% observed once, and the top ten hold roughly 3.5%. The specimen sequenced was PBMCs. These receptors originate from a male donor in good health and CMV-seronegative.

The table lists this clone with a few counts. The chain is built from TRBV27 and TRBJ2-3; 7 bases are shared with TRBD1. The V segment lost 5 bases and the J segment 4 bases; nucleotides outside the gene matches: 3. The CDR3 has 13 amino acids. From germline, CDR1 is MNHEY and CDR2 SMNVEV (reference sequence). CDR3 residues: CASSIQGSDTQYF. The CDR3 DNA reads TGTGCCAGCAGTATACAGGGGTCAGATACGCAGTATTTT.

The CDR3 DNA sequence: TGCGCCAGCAGCCAAGATTTCACGGGTTCGGGAAAGACCCAGTACTTC. Translating gives CASSQDFTGSGKTQYF. This chain links TRBV4-1 with TRBJ2-5, with a possible D match to TRBD2 (5 bases). Per germline, CDR1 MGHRA and CDR2 YSYEKL. This CDR3 region has 16 residues. Trimming took 0 bases from V and 6 from J, leaving 17 bases between them.

The genes are TRBV6-1 and TRBJ2-2; D possibly corresponds to TRBD2 (7 bases). The germline V gene encodes CDR1 MNHNS and CDR2 SASEGT. CDR3 size: 13 residues. The V and J ends lost 7 bases and 6 bases respectively, with 12 bases between them. The CDR3 DNA sequence: TGTGCCAGCAAGCGGGGACAAGCCGGGGAGCTGTTTTTT. This sequence encodes CASKRGQAGELFF.

The chain couples TRBV11-3 to TRBJ1-1; 8 nucleotides agree with TRBD1. V was pared by 5 bases and J by 2 bases, with 7 bases of the junction left unmatched. Germline V CDR1 and CDR2: SGHNT, YENEEA. This CDR3 region has 15 residues. The CDR3 sequence is CASSPTGQGNTEAFF. CDR3 nucleotides: TGTGCCAGCAGCCCGACTGGACAGGGCAACACTGAAGCTTTCTTT.

The J gene is TRBJ2-7, the V gene TRBV7-2; TRBD1 agrees at 9 bases. J was trimmed by 6 bases and V by 0 bases; bases with no gene match: 9. Looked up from germline, CDR1 is SGHTA and CDR2 is FQGNSA. This CDR3 region has 16 residues. The CDR3 region is CASSLASGQGLSEQYF. CDR3 DNA: TGTGCCAGCAGCTTAGCAAGTGGACAGGGGTTGAGCGAGCAGTACTTC.

The chain employs TRBV19 and TRBJ1-2; 10 bases align to TRBD1. V trimming: 1 base; J trimming: 8 bases; junction bases outside the gene matches: 4. Germline V gene data show CDR1 as LNHDA and CDR2 as SQIVND (reference sequence). CDR3 size: 14 residues. DNA for the CDR3: TGTGCCAGTAGTATAGGACAGGGGGCGACCGGCTACACCTTC. It encodes CASSIGQGATGYTF.

The chain recombines TRBV6-1 with TRBJ1-4, with D perhaps matching TRBD1 (6 bases). CDR3 length: 14 residues. Germline assignment: CDR1 MNHNS and CDR2 SASEGT. The ends were cut back, 6 bases at V and 6 bases at J, with 14 bases in the middle. The CDR3 reads CASSPGGADEKLFF. The CDR3 nucleotides read TGTGCCAGCAGCCCGGGGGGGGCGGATGAAAAACTGTTTTTT.

The V call is TRBV7-2, the J call TRBJ2-1, with 11 bases identical to TRBD2. Germline values: CDR1 SGHTA, CDR2 FQGNSA. The CDR3 sequence is 17 residues long. The junction had 11 bases not matched to a gene; V was cut back by 3 bases and J by 7 bases. The CDR3 bases are TGTGCCAGCAGCTTCGGATGGGCGACTAGCGGGAAAAATGAGCAGTTCTTC. This encodes CASSFGWATSGKNEQFF. The full variable domain, its missing parts supplied by reference TRBV7-2 and TRBJ2-1, is GAGVSQSPSNKVTEKGKDVELRCDPISGHTALYWYRQSLGQGLEFLIYFQGNSAPDKSGLPSDRFSAERTGGSVSTLTIQRTQQEDSAVYLCASSFGWATSGKNEQFFGPGTRLTVL.

The chain recombines TRBV5-4 with TRBJ2-7, with D uncertain. CDR3 length: 13 amino acids. V lost 4 bases, J lost 1 base, and 9 bases lay in between. Per germline, CDR1 SGHNT and CDR2 YYREEE (reference sequence). CDR3 bases: TGTGCCAGCAGCCAGGAAATATCCTACGAGCAGTACTTC. Protein: CASSQEISYEQYF.

V is TRBV27 and J is TRBJ2-1, with TRBD2 identical over 8 bases. This CDR3 contains 14 residues. Germline V gene sequence: CDR1 MNHEY, CDR2 SMNVEV (reference sequence). Unmatched junction bases numbered 7, after V lost 8 bases and J lost 4 bases. The CDR3 sequence is CASVSGGAYNEQFF. The CDR3, as DNA: TGTGCCAGCGTATCCGGGGGGGCGTACAATGAGCAGTTCTTC.

CDR3 sequence reads: CASSSGGRLTNYGYTF. In DNA, the CDR3 is TGCGCCAGCAGCTCCGGGGGACGTCTGACTAACTATGGCTACACCTTC. J is TRBJ1-2 and V is TRBV5-1, with a possible D match to TRBD1 (5 bases). The CDR3 totals 16 residues. Germline assignment: CDR1 SGHRS and CDR2 YFSETQ. V gave up 3 bases and J gave up 0 bases, with 15 bases separating them.

This clone came up a few times. The chain recombines TRBV6-1 with TRBJ1-1; 7 bases line up with TRBD1. The CDR3 runs 13 residues. V shed 6 bases, J shed 3 bases, and the junction held 4 bases outside the gene matches. Germline assignment: CDR1 MNHNS and CDR2 SASEGT. The CDR3 reads CASSRGFDTEAFF. CDR3 DNA sequence: TGTGCCAGCAGCAGGGGGTTCGACACTGAAGCTTTCTTT.

This clone was counted between two and nine times. The chain carries TRBV2 and TRBJ2-1; 9 positions agree with TRBD2. Germline V gene data show CDR1 as SNHLY and CDR2 as FYNNEI. This CDR3 spans 15 amino acids. V shed 3 bases and J 7 bases; nucleotides not matched to a gene: 7. CDR3 coding DNA: TGTGCCAGCAGTGATCAGGGAACTAGCGGGAATGAGCAGTTCTTC. Its translation: CASSDQGTSGNEQFF.

V usage is TRBV10-3 and J usage is TRBJ2-2, with D perhaps matching TRBD1 (6 bases). The germline V gene has CDR1 ENHRY and CDR2 SYGVKD. The CDR3 runs 15 residues. Between the trimmed V and J ends, which lost 3 bases and 5 bases, there was a span of 13 bases. CDR3 nucleotide sequence: TGTGCCATCAGTGACCTGACAGGACGAACCGGGGAGCTGTTTTTT. Encoded protein: CAISDLTGRTGELFF.

CDR3 nucleotide sequence: TGCGCCAGCAGCTTGGACAGGGGGCATAGCTATGGCTACACCTTC. The encoded protein is CASSLDRGHSYGYTF. The chain carries TRBV5-1 and TRBJ1-2; TRBD1 agrees at 9 bases. V lost 0 bases to trimming and J lost 4 bases; unmatched junction nucleotides: 4. Germline values: CDR1 SGHRS, CDR2 YFSETQ. The CDR3 extends over 15 amino acids.

The chain carries TRBV7-8 and TRBJ2-2, with 11 bases aligning to TRBD1. Looked up from germline, CDR1 is SGHVS and CDR2 is FQNEAQ. J gave up 6 bases and V 5 bases, and 5 bases lay outside the gene matches. The CDR3 contains 15 residues. The chain's CDR3 is CASSRTGGRAGELFF. In DNA, the CDR3 is TGTGCCAGCAGCCGGACAGGGGGCCGGGCCGGGGAGCTGTTTTTT.

The rearrangement uses TRBV5-1 and TRBJ2-1, with 11 bases that match TRBD2. V lost 3 bases, J lost 3 bases, and 2 bases stayed unmatched. The CDR3 has 15 residues. Germline V gene sequence: CDR1 SGHRS, CDR2 YFSETQ. CDR3 DNA sequence: TGCGCCAGCAGCTCGACTAGCGGGGTCTACAATGAGCAGTTCTTC. It translates to CASSSTSGVYNEQFF.

The V call is TRBV11-2, the J call TRBJ2-2; D remains ambiguous. The CDR3 runs 12 residues. CDR1 is SGHAT, CDR2 FQNNGV, per germline. Deletions cut 3 bases from V and 6 bases from J, with 5 bases between. The DNA for the CDR3 is TGTGCCAGCAGCTTCTTTTCCGGGGAGCTGTTTTTT. It specifies CASSFFSGELFF.

This clone was counted between two and nine times. This sequence joins TRBV9 and TRBJ2-7, with D perhaps matching TRBD2 (6 bases). Germline V gene data show CDR1 as SGDLS and CDR2 as YYNGEE. CDR3 size: 15 residues. V dropped 4 bases and J dropped 0 bases, with 14 bases sitting between them. This CDR3 reads CASSPQAGSSYEQYF. Written as DNA, the CDR3 is TGTGCCAGCAGCCCGCAGGCGGGGAGCTCCTACGAGCAGTACTTC. The variable domain in full, completed from reference TRBV9 and TRBJ2-7, reads DSGVTQTPKHLITATGQRVTLRCSPRSGDLSVYWYQQSLDQGLQFLIQYYNGEERAKGNILERFSAQQFPDLHSELNLSSLELGDSALYFCASSPQAGSSYEQYFGPGTRLTVT.